This T cell receptor (beta chain) was captured in a study of shared clonotypes between healthy human individuals. Study-wide background: Researchers assigned three CD4 naive, three CD4 memory, two CD8 naive and one CD8 memory plate to each donor.

Study-wide findings and caveats: A generally larger estimated richness was seen in naive subsets than in memory subsets.

Trimming took off 0 bases at V and 5 bases at J, with 10 bases between the two ends. The CDR3 contains 13 residues. Germline loops: CDR1 GTSNPN, CDR2 SVGIG (reference sequence). CD8 cells regarded as naive lacked CD45RO, were positively chosen for CCR7, and omitted terminally differentiated effector memory CD45RA+ cells. Concerning this clone: The antigen is not known.

Deep was the level at which the assay was run. Authors' data handling: ImmunoSEQ output lacked quality scores and full-length reads, limiting matched filtering. Clones were sequenced by immunoSEQ multiplex PCR, and TCRdb holds only the in-frame ones, with some missing. V, J and clone size derive from that table, while D and trimming were established from the DNA sequence. The sample holds approximately 1.9 million clones, 90% to 95% seen once. The sample comprised naive CD8+ T cells from PBMCs. This clonotype was obtained from a man younger than 35 in good health. Some clones in this sample may be carry-over from other donors' samples. The chain uses TRBV30 and TRBJ2-5; D unclear. CDR3 DNA sequence: TGTGCCTGGAGTGTAGGGCATTGGGAGACCCAGTACTTC. Its protein is CAWSVGHWETQYF.